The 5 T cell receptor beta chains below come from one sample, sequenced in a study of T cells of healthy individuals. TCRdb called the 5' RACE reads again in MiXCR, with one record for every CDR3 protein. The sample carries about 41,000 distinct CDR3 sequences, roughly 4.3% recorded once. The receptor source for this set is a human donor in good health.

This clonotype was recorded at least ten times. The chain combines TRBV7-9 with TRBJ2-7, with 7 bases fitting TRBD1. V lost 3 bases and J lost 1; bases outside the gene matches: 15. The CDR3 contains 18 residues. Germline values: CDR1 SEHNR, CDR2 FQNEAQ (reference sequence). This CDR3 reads CASSFKKARDSLSYEQYF. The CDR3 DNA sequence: TGTGCCAGCAGCTTTAAAAAGGCCCGGGACAGCCTATCCTACGAGCAGTACTTC.

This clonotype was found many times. CDR3 sequence (DNA): TGTGCCAGCAGCCAAGCGGCCGTAGCGGGTTCACCCCTCCACTTT. It specifies CASSQAAVAGSPLHF. The V call is TRBV3-1, the J call TRBJ1-6; no definite D call. Trimming took 1 base from V and 9 from J, leaving 13 bases between them. This CDR3 contains 15 residues. Per the germline V gene, CDR1 is LGHDT and CDR2 is YNNKEL (reference sequence).

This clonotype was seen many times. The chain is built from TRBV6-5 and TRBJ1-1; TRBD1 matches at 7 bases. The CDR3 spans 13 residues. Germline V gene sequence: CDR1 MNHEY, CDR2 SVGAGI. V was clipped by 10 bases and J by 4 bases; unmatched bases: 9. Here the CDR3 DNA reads TGTGCCACCGGGGGACAGCTTCTCACTGAAGCTTTCTTT. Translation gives CATGGQLLTEAFF.

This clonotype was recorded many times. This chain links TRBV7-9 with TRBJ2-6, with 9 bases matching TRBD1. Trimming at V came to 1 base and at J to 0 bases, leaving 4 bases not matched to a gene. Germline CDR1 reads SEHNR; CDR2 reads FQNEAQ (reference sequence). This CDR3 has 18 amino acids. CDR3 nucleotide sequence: TGTGCCAGCAGCTTAGGGACAGGGGACCTCTCTGGGGCCAACGTCCTGACTTTC. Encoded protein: CASSLGTGDLSGANVLTF. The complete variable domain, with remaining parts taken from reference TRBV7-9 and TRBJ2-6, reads DTGVSQNPRHKITKRGQNVTFRCDPISEHNRLYWYRQTLGQGPEFLTYFQNEAQLEKSRLLSDRFSAERPKGSFSTLEIQRTEQGDSAMYLCASSLGTGDLSGANVLTFGAGSRLTVL.

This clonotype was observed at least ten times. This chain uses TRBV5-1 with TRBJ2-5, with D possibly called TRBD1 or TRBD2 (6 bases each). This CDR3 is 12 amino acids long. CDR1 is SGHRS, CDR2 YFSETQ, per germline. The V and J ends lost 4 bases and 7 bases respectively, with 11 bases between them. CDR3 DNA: TGCGCCAGCAGCCCCGAGGGGGGGACCCAGTACTTC. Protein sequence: CASSPEGGTQYF.